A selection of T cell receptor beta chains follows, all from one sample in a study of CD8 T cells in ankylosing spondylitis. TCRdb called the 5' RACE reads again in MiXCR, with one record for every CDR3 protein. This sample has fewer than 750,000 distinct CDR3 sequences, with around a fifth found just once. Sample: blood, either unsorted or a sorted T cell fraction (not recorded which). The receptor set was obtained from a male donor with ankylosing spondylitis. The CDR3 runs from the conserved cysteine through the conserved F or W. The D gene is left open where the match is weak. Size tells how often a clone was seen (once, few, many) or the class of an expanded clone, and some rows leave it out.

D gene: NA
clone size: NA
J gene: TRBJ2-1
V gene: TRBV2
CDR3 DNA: TGTGCCAGCAACAGAGGGAACTGCAATGAGCAGTTCTTC
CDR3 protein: CASNRGNCNEQFF

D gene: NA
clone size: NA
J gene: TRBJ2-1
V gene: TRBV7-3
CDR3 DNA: TGTGCCAGCACCCCGGGCCGCGGCGGTGAGCAGTTCTTC
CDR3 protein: CASTPGRGGEQFF

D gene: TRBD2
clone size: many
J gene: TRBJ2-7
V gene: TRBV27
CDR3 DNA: TGTGCCAGCAGTTTGGGCGGGAGTGGATACGAGCAGTACTTC
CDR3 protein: CASSLGGSGYEQYF

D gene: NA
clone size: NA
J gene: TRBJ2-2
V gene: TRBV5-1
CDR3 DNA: TGCGCCAGCAGCTTGGAGGTATCCGCCGGGGAGCTGTTTTTT
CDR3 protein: CASSLEVSAGELFF

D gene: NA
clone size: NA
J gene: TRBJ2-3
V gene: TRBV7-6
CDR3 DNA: TGTGCCAGCAGCTTATGGGCAGATACGCAGTATTTT
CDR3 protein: CASSLWADTQYF

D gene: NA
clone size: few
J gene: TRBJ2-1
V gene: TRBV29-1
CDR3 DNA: TGCAGCGTTGAATGGGGGGTTACCTACAATGAGCAGTTCTTC
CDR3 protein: CSVEWGVTYNEQFF

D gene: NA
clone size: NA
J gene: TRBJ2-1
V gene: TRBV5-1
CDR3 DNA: TGCGCCAGCAACTCGATGAGGGGGTTCCATGAGCAGTTCTTC
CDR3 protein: CASNSMRGFHEQFF

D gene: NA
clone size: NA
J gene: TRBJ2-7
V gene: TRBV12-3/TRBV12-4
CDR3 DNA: TGTGCCAGCACCAGTTCTTTCGGGGGACGCTCCTACGAGCAGTACTTC
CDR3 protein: CASTSSFGGRSYEQYF

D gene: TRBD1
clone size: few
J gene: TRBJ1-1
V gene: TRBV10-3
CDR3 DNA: TGTGCCACTGGACAGGCCCGCGCCACTGAAGCTTTCTTT
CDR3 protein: CATGQARATEAFF

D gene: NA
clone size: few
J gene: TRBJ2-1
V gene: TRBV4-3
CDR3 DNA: TGCGCCAGCAGCCAAGAATTGGGGGGGCTAGGGGGTTACTTCTATGAGCAGTTCTTC
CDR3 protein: CASSQELGGLGGYFYEQFF

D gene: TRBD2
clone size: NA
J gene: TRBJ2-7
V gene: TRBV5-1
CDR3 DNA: TGCGCCAGCAGCGTAGTGACTAGCGGAAAGTACGAGCAGTACTTC
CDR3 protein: CASSVVTSGKYEQYF

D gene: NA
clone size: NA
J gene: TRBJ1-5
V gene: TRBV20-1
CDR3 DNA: TGCAGTGCCAGAAGGGCCGGGGGCCTCCAGCCCCAGCATTTT
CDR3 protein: CSARRAGGLQPQHF

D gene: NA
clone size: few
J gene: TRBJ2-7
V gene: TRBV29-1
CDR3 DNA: TGCAGCGCCTCGGGTGGGGGGCTCTCCTACGAGCAGTACTTC
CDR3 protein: CSASGGGLSYEQYF

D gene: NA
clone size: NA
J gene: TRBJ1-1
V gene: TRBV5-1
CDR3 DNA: TGCGCCAGCAGCTTGGGCTGGACAGAGACGAACACTGAAGCTTTCTTT
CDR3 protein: CASSLGWTETNTEAFF

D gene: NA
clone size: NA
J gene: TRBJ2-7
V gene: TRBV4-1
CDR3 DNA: TGCGCCAGCAGCCCTACGGGAGCCCCCTACGAGCAGTACTTC
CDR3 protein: CASSPTGAPYEQYF

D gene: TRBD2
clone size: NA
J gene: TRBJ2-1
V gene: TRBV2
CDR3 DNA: TGTGCCAGCAGTGAGGTCCGCCTAGCGGGGAACAATGAGCAGTTCTTC
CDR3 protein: CASSEVRLAGNNEQFF

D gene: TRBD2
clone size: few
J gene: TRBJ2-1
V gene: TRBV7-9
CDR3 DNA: TGTGCCAGCAGCTTCAAGCGGGAGAGCAGTCTTCGTGAGCAGTTCTTC
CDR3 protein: CASSFKRESSLREQFF

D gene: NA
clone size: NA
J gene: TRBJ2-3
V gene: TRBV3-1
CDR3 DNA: TGTGCCAGCAGCCACAGGGCAACTAGGCTCTCAGATACGCAGTATTTT
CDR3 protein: CASSHRATRLSDTQYF

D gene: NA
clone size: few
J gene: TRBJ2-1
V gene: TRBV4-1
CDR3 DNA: TGCGCCAGCAGCCGTCCCAGGCAGGGGGACTCTAATGAGCAGTTCTTC
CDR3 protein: CASSRPRQGDSNEQFF

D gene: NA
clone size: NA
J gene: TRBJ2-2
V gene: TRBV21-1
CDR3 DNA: TGTGCCAGCAGCAAACCCTCGGGGGCGCGTACTCCGGACACCGGGGAGCTGTTTTTT
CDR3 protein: CASSKPSGARTPDTGELFF

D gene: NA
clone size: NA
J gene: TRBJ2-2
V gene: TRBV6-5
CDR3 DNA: TGTGCCAGCAGTTACTTAGGCGGGGTGGAGACCGGGGAGCTGTTTTTT
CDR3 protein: CASSYLGGVETGELFF

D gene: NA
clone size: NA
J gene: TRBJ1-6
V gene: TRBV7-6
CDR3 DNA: TGTGCCAGCAGCTTCGGCAGGGGCTATAATTCACCCCTCCACTTT
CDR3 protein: CASSFGRGYNSPLHF

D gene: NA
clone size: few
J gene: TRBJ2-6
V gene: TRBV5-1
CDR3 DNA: TGCGCCAGCAGCTTGGCGTTACAGACATCATACTCTGGGGCCAACGTCCTGACTTTC
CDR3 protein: CASSLALQTSYSGANVLTF

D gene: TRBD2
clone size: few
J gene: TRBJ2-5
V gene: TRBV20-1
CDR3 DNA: TGCAGTGCTAGAGATCTGAGGACTAGCGGCCAAGAGACCCAGTACTTC
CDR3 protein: CSARDLRTSGQETQYF

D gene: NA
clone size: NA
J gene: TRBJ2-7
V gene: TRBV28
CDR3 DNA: TGTGCCAGCACCCAGGGGGGTTACGAGCAGTACTTC
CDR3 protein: CASTQGGYEQYF

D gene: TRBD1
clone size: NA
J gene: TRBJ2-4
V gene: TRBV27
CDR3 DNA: TGTGCCACCCTCAAACAGGGGGGAAACATTCAGTACTTC
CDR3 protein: CATLKQGGNIQYF

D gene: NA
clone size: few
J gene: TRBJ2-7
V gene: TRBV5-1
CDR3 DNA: TGCGCCAGCAGCTTGTATGGTGAAGCCTACGAGCAGTACTTC
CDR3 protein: CASSLYGEAYEQYF

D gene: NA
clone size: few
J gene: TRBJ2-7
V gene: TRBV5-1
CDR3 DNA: TGCGCCAGCAGCGCCGGACCCTACGAGCAGTACTTC
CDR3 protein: CASSAGPYEQYF

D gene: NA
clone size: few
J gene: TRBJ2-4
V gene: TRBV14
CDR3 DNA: TGTGCCAGCAGCCAAGAGGCCCCGGGGTCGACCAAAAACATTCAGTACTTC
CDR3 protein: CASSQEAPGSTKNIQYF

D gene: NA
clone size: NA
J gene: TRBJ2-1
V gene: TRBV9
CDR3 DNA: TGTGCCAGCAGCGTAGAAGGCAGAAGGAGCTGGAATGAGCAGTTCTTC
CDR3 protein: CASSVEGRRSWNEQFF

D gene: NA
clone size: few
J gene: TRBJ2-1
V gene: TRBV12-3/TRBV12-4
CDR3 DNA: TGTGCCAGCACCAGGACAGGCCTAGGGGGGAATGAGCAGTTCTTC
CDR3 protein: CASTRTGLGGNEQFF

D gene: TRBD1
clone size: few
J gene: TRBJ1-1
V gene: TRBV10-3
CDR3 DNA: TGTGCCATCAGTGAGCCAACAGGGGTGAACACTGAAGCTTTCTTT
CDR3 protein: CAISEPTGVNTEAFF

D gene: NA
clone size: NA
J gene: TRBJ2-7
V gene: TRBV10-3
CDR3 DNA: TGTGCCATCAGTGCATCGGGGGAGCAGTACTTC
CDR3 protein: CAISASGEQYF

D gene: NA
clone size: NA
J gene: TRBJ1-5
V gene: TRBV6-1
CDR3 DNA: TGTGCCAGCAGCCACACAGATAGCAATCAGCCCCAGCATTTT
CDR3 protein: CASSHTDSNQPQHF

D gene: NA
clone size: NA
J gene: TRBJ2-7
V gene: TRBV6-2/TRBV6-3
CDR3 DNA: TGTGCCAGCAGTTACGCCAGTACGTCCTACGAGCAGTACTTC
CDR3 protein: CASSYASTSYEQYF

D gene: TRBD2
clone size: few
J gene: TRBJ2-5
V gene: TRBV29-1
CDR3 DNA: TGCAGCGTTGAAGACATGACTAGCGGGAGGGCCGTTCGGCCCCCAGAGACCCAGTACTTC
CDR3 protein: CSVEDMTSGRAVRPPETQYF

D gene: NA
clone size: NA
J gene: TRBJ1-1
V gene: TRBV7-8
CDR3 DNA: TGTGCCAGCAGCGCAGTCATGGACACTGAAGCTTTCTTT
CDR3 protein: CASSAVMDTEAFF

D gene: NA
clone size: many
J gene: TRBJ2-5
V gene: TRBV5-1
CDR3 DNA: TGCGCCAGCAGCCCGGGGACGTCCCAAGAGACCCAGTACTTC
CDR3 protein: CASSPGTSQETQYF

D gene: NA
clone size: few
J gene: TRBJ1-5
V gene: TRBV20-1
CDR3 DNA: TGCAGTGCTCAAGACAGCGTTCTTCAGCCCCAGCATTTT
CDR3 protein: CSAQDSVLQPQHF

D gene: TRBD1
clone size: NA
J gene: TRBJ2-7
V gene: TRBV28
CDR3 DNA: TGTGCCAGCAGTTTATCGATCGGGACAGGGACCTACGAGCAGTACTTC
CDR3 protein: CASSLSIGTGTYEQYF

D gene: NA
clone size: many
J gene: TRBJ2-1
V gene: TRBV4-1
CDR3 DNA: TGCGCCAGCAGCCTAGCGAGCAGCTCCTACAATGAGCAGTTCTTC
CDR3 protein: CASSLASSSYNEQFF

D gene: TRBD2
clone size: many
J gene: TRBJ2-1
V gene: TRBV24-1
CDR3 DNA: TGTGCCACCAGTGATCCTACTAGCGGGAGTTCCGATGAGCAGTTCTTC
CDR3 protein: CATSDPTSGSSDEQFF

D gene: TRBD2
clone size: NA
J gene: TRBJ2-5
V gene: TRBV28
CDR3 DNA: TGTGCCAGCAGTTTCCCCTCTATTGAGCGGGAGGTCGACGGGGAGACCCAGTACTTC
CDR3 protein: CASSFPSIEREVDGETQYF

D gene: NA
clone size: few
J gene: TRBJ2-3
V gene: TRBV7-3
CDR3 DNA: TGTGCCAGCACTCCAGATACGCAGTATTTT
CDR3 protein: CASTPDTQYF

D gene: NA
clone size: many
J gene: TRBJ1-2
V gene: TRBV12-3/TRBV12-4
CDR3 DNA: TGTGCCAGCAGTCCCCGGGGGGGTTTCAACGGCTACACCTTC
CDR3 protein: CASSPRGGFNGYTF

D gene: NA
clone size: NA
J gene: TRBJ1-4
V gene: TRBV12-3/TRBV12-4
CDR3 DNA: TGTGCCAGCAAATTGGGAGGGTTTAACGAAAAACTGTTTTTT
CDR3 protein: CASKLGGFNEKLFF

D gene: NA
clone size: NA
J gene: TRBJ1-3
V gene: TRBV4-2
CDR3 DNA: TGTGCCAGCAGCGACCCAAAGGACAACATATATTTT
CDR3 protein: CASSDPKDNIYF

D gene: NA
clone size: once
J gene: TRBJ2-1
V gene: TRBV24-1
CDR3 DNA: TGTGCCACCAGTGAAACGACGGGACCGCGGCACAATGAGCAGTTCTTC
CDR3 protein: CATSETTGPRHNEQFF

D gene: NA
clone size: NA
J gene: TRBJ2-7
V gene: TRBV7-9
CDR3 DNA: TGTGCCAGCAGCTTGATAGCTCAACCCAAGGTTAACGAGCAGTACTTC
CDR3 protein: CASSLIAQPKVNEQYF

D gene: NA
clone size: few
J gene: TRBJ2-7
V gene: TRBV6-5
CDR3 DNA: TGTGCCAGCAGTTACCGCCAGGGTATCAACGAGCAGTACTTC
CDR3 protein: CASSYRQGINEQYF

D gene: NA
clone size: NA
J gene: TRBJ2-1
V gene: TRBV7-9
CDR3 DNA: TGTGCCAGCAGCTTAGACAATCTGGGTGGCTATGAGCAGTTCTTC
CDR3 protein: CASSLDNLGGYEQFF

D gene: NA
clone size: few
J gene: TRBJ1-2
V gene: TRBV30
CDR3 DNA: TGTGCCTGGAGTGTTGGAGGGCGCTATGGCTACACCTTC
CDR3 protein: CAWSVGGRYGYTF

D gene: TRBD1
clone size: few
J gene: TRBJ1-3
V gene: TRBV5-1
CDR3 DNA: TGCGCCAGCAGCTTGCAGGGGGCCTGGTTCCCTGGCTCTGGAAACACCATATATTTT
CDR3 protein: CASSLQGAWFPGSGNTIYF

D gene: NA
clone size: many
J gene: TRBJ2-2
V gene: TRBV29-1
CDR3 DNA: TGCAGCGTTACGGGGGCGAACACCGGGGAGCTGTTTTTT
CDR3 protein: CSVTGANTGELFF

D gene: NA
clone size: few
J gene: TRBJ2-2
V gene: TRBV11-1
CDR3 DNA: TGTGCCAGCAGCTTAGAGTTCAGAATCGGACAGTCCCCCGGGGAGCTGTTTTTT
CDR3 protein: CASSLEFRIGQSPGELFF

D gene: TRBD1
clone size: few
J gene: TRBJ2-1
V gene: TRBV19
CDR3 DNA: TGTGCCAGTAGTATGCCGGGACAGGGATATGAGCAGTTCTTC
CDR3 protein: CASSMPGQGYEQFF

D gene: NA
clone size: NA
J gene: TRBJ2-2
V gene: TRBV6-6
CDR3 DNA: TGTGCCAGCAGTTTCTCCGCTACCGGGGAGCTGTTTTTT
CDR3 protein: CASSFSATGELFF

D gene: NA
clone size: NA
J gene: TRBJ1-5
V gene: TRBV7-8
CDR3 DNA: TGTGCCAGCAGCCCCATGGACCGAGATAGCAATCAGCCCCAGCATTTT
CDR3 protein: CASSPMDRDSNQPQHF